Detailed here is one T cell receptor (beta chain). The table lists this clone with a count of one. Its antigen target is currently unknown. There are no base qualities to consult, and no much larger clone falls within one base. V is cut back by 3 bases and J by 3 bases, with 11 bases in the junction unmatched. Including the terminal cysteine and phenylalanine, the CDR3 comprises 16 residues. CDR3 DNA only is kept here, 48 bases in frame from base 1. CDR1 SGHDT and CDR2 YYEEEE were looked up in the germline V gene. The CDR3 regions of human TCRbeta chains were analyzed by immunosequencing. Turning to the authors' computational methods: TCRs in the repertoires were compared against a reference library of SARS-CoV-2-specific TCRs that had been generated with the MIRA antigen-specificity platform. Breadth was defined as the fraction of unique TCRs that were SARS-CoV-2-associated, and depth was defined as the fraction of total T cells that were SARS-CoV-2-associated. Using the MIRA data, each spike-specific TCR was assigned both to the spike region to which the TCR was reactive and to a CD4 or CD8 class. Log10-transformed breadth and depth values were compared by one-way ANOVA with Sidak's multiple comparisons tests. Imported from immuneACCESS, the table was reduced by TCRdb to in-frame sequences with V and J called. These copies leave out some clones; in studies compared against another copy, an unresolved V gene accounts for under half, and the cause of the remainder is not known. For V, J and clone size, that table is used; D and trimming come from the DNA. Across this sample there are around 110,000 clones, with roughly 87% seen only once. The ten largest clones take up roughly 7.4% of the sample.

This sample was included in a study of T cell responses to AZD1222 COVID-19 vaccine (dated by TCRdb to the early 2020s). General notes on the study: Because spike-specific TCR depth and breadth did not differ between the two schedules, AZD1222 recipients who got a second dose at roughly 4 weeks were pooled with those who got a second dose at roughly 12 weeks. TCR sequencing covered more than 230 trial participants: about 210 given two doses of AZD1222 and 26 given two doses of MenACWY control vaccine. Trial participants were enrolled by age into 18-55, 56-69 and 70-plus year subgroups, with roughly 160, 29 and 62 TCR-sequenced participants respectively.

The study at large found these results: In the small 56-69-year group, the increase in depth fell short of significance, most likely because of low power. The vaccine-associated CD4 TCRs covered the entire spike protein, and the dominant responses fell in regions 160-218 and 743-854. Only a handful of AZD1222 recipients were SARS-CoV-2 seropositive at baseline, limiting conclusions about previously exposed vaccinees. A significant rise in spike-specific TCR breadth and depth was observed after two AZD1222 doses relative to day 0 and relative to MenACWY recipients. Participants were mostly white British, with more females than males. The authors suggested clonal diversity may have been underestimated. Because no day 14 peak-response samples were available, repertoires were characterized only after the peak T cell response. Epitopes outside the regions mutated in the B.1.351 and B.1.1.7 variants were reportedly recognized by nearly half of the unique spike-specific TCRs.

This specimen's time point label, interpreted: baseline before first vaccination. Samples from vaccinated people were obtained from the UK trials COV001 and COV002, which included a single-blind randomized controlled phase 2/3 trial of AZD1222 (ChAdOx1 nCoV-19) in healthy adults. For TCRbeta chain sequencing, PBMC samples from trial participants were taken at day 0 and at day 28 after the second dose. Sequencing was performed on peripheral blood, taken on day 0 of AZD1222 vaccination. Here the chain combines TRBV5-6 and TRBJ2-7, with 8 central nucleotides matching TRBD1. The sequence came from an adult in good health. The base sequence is TGTGCCAGCAGCTACAGCTTTCCGACAGGGGTCTACGAGCAGTACTTC. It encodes CASSYSFPTGVYEQYF.